The clone carrying this TCR beta chain appeared a few times. Its target is not known. This CDR3 has 14 residues. The trim removed 6 bases at V and 5 bases at J, leaving 7 bases unmatched. Germline CDR1 reads MDHEN; CDR2 reads SYDVKM. This record belongs to a study of molecular identifiers for immune sequencing clone quantification. Study-level findings and limits: Whereas naive cells kept under 1% of molecules in clones above 20 RNA copies, such clones held over 99% in effectors.

TCRdb re-analysed the PCR reads in MiXCR, keeping a single row per CDR3 protein. The sample holds nearly 650,000 distinct CDR3 sequences, around 25% seen once. Sorted inputs of about 19,000 to 1,100,000 cells, with 10%, 30% or 50% RNA, yielded naive CD8 libraries. Source material: naive CD8+ T cells from blood, with Jurkat cell RNA spiked in. Sample subset: FACS-sorted CD8+CD4-CCR7+CD45RA+ naive T cells. The rearrangement links TRBV28 to TRBJ2-5, with TRBD1 matching over 9 bases. The source of this sequence is a human donor in good health. Some libraries in this study had Jurkat cell RNA spiked in. The CDR3: CASRKQGARETQYF. The CDR3 DNA reads TGTGCCAGCAGGAAACAGGGGGCGCGGGAGACCCAGTACTTC.